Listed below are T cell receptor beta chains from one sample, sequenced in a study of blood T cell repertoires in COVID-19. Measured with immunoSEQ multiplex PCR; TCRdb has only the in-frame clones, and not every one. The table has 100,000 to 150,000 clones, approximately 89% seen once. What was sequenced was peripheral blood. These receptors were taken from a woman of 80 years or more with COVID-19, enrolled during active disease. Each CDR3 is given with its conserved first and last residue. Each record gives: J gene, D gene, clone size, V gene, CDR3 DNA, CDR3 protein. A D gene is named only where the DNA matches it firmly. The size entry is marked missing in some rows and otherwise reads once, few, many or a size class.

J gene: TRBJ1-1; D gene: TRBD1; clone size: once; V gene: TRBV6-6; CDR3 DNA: TGTGCCAGCAGTACCGACAGGGCGAGGACTGAAGCTTTCTTT; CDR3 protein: CASSTDRARTEAFF
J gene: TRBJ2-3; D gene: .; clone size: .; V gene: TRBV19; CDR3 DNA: TGTGCCAGTAGTATCCGGAGCGGTTCTCCAGATACGCAGTATTTT; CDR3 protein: CASSIRSGSPDTQYF
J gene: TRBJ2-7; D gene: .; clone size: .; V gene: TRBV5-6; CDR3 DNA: TGTGCCAGCACCTGGGGGCAGGGCTACGAGCAGTACTTC; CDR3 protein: CASTWGQGYEQYF
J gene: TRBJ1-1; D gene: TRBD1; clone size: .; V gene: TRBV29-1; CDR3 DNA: TGCAGCTCCGGGACAGATGAAGCTTTCTTT; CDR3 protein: CSSGTDEAFF
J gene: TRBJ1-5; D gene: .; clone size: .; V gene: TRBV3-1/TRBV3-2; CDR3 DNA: TGTGCCAGCAGCCCCGGAGAAGGGGTGAACAGTCAGCCCCAGCATTTT; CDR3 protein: CASSPGEGVNSQPQHF
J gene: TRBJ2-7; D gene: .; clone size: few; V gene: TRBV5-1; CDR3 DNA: TGCGCCAGCAGCTTGTCACAGGGCTACGAGCAGTACTTC; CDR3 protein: CASSLSQGYEQYF
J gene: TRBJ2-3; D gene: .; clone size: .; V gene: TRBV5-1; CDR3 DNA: TGCGCCAGCCGACAGGTATTAAGCACAGATACGCAGTATTTT; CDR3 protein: CASRQVLSTDTQYF
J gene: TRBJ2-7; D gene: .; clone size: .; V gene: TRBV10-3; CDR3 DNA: TGTGCCATCAGACCGGATGCCGAGGACGAGCAGTACTTC; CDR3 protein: CAIRPDAEDEQYF
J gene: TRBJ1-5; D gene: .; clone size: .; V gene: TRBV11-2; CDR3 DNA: TGTGCCAGCAGCTTAGGTGGGGCAGGGCAGCCCCAGCATTTT; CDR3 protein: CASSLGGAGQPQHF
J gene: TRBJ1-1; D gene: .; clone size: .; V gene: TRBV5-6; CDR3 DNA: TGTGCCAGCACCTCTGTCATCTCCCGCGCCCTGAACACTGAAGCTTTCTTT; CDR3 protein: CASTSVISRALNTEAFF
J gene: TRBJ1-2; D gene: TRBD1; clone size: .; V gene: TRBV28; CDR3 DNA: TGTGTGTGCGCGGGGACGGACAGGGCGCATGGTCCGCATGGCTACACCTTC; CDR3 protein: CVCAGTDRAHGPHGYTF
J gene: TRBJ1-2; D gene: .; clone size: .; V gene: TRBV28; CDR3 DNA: TGTGCCAGCAGTACGGAACAGGGTCGAGGCTACACCTTC; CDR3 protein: CASSTEQGRGYTF
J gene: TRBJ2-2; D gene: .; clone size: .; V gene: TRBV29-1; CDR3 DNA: TGCAGCGGGGCAGGGGCAGGAACCGGGGAGCTGTTTTTT; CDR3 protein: CSGAGAGTGELFF
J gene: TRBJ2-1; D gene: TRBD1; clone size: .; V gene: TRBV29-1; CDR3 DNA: TGCAGCGTTGGACAGGGGAGAAGGTCCTACAATGAGCAGTTCTTC; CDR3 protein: CSVGQGRRSYNEQFF
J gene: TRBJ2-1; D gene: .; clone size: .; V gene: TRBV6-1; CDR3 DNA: TGTGCCAGCAGTGAAGTCAGACTAGTGGGTACAAATGAGCAGTTCTTC; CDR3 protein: CASSEVRLVGTNEQFF
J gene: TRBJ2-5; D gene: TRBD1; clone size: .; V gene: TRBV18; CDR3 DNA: TGTGCCAGCTCACCCGGGACAGGCCTCTCCGGGGAGACCCAGTACTTC; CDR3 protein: CASSPGTGLSGETQYF
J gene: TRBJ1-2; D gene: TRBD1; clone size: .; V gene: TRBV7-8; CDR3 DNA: TGTGCCAGCAGCCAGACACAGGGGGCGAGTGCTGGCTACACCTTC; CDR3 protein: CASSQTQGASAGYTF
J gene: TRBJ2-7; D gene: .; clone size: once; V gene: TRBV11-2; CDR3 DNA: TGTGCCAGCAGCTATCCGGGGGCCTACGAGCAGTACTTC; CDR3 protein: CASSYPGAYEQYF
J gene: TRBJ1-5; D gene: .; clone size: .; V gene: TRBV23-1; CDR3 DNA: TGCGCCAGCAGTCGGAGGGTAGATCAGCCCCAGCATTTT; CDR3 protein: CASSRRVDQPQHF
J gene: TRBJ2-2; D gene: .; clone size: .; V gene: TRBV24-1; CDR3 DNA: TGTGCCACCATGAGGAGCACCGGGGAGCTGTTTTTT; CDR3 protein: CATMRSTGELFF
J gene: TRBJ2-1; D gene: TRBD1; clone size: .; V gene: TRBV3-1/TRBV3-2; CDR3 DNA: TGTGCCAGCAGCCAGGCCGGGACAGGGGGCTACAATGAGCAGTTCTTC; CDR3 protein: CASSQAGTGGYNEQFF
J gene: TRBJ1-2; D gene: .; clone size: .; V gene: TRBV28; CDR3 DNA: TGTGCCAGCAGTCCTCTCGGGAACTATGGCTACACCTTC; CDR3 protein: CASSPLGNYGYTF
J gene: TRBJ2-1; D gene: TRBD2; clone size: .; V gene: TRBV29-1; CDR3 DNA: TGCAGCGTTGGCCTAGCGGGCGGTTCCTACAATGAGCAGTTCTTC; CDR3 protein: CSVGLAGGSYNEQFF
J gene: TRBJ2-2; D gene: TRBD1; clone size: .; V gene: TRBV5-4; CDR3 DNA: TGTGCCAGCAGCCAGGCCGGGACAGGGGTAACCGGGGAGCTGTTTTTT; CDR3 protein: CASSQAGTGVTGELFF
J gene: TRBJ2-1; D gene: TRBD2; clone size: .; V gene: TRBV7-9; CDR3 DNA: TGTGCCAGCAGCTTAGTAGCGGGATTGTCCTACAATGAGCAGTTCTTC; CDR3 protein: CASSLVAGLSYNEQFF
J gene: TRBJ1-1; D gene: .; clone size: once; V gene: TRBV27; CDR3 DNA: TGTGCCAGCGCCCTCGGCGGGCGGACTGAAGCTTTCTTT; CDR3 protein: CASALGGRTEAFF
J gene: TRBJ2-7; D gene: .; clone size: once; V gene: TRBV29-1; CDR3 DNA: TGCAGCGTCCTAGGGACATCAGGGCAGTACTTC; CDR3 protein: CSVLGTSGQYF
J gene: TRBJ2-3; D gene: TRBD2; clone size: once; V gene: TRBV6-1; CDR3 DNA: TGTGCCAGCAGTGAACTAGCGGGAACTTCAGATACGCAGTATTTT; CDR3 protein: CASSELAGTSDTQYF
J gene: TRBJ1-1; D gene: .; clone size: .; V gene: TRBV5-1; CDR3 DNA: TGCGCCAGCAGCTTGGATCGGGTGAACACTGAAGCTTTCTTT; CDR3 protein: CASSLDRVNTEAFF
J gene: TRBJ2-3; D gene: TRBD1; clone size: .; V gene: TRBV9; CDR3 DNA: TGTGCCAGCAGCGAACAGGGGAGAAATGCAGATACGCAGTATTTT; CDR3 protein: CASSEQGRNADTQYF
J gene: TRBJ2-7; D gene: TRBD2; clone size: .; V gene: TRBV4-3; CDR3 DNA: TGCGCCAGCAGCCAAGCATTACTAGCGGGTCCATCATCCTACGAGCAGTACTTC; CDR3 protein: CASSQALLAGPSSYEQYF
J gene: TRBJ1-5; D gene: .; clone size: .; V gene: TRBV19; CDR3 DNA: TGTGCCAGTAGTATAGTTGGTGGCCAACCGGGGCCCCAGCATTTT; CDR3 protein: CASSIVGGQPGPQHF
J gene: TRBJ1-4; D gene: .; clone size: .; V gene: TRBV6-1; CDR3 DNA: TGTGCCAGCAGTGGACGGACAGCGCTGATCAATGAAAAACTGTTTTTT; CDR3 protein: CASSGRTALINEKLFF